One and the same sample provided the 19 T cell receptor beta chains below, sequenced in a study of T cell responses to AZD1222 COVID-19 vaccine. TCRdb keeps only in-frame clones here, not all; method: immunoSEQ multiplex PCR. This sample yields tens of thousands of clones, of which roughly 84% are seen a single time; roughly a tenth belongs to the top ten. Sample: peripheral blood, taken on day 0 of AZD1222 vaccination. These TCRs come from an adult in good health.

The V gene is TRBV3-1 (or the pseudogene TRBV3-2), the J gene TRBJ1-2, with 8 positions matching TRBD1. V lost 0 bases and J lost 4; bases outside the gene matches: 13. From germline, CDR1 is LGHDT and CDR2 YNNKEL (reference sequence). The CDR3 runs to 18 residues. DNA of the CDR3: TGTGCCAGCAGCCAAGAAGCAAACAGGGGGGGGCTAGGCTATGGCTACACCTTC. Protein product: CASSQEANRGGLGYGYTF.

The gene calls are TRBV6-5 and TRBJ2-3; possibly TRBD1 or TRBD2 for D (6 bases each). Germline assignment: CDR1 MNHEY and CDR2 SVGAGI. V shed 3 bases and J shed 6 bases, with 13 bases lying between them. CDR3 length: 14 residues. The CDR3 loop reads CASSYARGEDTQYF. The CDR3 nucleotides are TGTGCCAGCAGTTATGCGAGGGGGGAGGATACGCAGTATTTT.

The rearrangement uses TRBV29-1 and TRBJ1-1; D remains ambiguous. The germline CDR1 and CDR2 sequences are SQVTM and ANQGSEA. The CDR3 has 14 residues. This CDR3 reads CSCIWGNLNTEAFF. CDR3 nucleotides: TGCAGTTGCATCTGGGGTAACCTGAACACTGAAGCTTTCTTT.

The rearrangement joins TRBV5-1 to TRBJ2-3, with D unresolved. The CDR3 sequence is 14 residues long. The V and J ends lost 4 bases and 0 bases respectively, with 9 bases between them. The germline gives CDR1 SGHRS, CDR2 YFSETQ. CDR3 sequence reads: CASSLGPSTDTQYF. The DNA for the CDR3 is TGCGCCAGCAGCCTCGGACCGAGCACAGATACGCAGTATTTT.

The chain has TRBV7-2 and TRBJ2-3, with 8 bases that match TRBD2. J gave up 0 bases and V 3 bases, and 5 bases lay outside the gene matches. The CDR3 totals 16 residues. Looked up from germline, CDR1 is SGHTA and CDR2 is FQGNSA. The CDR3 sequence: CASSLAGGMSTDTQYF. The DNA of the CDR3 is TGTGCCAGCAGCTTGGCGGGGGGAATGAGCACAGATACGCAGTATTTT.

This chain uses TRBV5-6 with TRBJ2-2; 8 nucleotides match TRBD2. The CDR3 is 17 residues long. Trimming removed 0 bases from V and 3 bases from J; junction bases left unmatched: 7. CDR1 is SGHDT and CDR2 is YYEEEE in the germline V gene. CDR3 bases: TGTGCCAGCAGCTTGGATGAAGCGGGGGCGTACACCGGGGAGCTGTTTTTT. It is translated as CASSLDEAGAYTGELFF.

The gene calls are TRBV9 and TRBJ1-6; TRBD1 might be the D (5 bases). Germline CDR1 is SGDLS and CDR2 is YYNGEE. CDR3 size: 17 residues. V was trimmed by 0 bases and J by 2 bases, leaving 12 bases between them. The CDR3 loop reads CASSVGEGLTYNSPLHF. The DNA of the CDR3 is TGTGCCAGCAGCGTAGGAGAGGGACTTACCTATAATTCACCCCTCCACTTT.

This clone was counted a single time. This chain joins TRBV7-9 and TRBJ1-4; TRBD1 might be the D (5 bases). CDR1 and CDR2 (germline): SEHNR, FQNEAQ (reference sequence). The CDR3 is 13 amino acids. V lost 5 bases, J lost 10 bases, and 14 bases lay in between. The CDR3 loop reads CASSVEQGGKLFF. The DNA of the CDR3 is TGTGCCAGCAGCGTTGAGCAGGGCGGAAAACTGTTTTTT.

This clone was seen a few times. The CDR3 here is CASSLPRDEQFF. CDR3 coding DNA: TGCGCCAGCAGCTTACCGCGGGACGAGCAGTTCTTC. The chain carries TRBV5-1 and TRBJ2-1; tentative D call: TRBD2 (6 bases). The CDR3 has 12 amino acids. Germline CDR1 SGHRS, CDR2 YFSETQ. The V end lost 2 bases, the J end lost 10 bases, and 10 bases lay between the germline ends.

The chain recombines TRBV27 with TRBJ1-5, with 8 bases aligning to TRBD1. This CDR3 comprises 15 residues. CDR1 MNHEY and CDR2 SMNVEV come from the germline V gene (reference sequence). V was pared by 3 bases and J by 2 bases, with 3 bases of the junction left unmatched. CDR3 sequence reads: CASSFGTGRNQPQHF. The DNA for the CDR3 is TGTGCCAGCAGTTTTGGGACAGGACGCAATCAGCCCCAGCATTTT.

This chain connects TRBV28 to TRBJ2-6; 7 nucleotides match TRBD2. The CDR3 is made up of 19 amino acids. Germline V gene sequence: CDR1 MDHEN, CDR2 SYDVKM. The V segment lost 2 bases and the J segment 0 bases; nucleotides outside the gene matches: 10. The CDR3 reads CASSLASGRGYSGANVLTF. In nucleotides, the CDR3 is TGTGCCAGCAGTTTAGCATCTGGGAGGGGATACTCTGGGGCCAACGTCCTGACTTTC.

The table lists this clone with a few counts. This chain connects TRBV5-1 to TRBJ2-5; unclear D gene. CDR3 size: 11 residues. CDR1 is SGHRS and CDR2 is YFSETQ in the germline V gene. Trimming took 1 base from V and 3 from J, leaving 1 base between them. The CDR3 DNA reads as TGCGCCAGCAGCTTGAAAGAGACCCAGTACTTC. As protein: CASSLKETQYF.

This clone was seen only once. CDR3 bases: TGTGCCAGCAGTTACGGCGGGAGCGTCAATGAGCAGTTCTTC. Translation gives CASSYGGSVNEQFF. The rearrangement joins TRBV6-6 to TRBJ2-1, with 7 bases aligning to TRBD2. This CDR3 comprises 14 residues. Germline V gene data show CDR1 as MNHNY and CDR2 as SVGAGI (reference sequence). Trimming removed 2 bases from V and 6 bases from J; junction bases left unmatched: 4.

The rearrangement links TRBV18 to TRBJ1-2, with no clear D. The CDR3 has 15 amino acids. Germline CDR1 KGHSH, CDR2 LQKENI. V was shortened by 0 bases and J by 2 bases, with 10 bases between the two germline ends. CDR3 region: CASSPPGGINYGYTF. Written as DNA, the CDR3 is TGTGCCAGCTCACCACCGGGAGGAATAAACTATGGCTACACCTTC.

CDR3: CASSFYGRGEQFF. Here the CDR3 DNA reads TGTGCCAGCAGTTTTTACGGGAGAGGTGAGCAGTTCTTC. The chain carries TRBV28 and TRBJ2-1; possible D gene TRBD2, 6 bases. The CDR3 totals 13 residues. Per the germline V gene, CDR1 is MDHEN and CDR2 is SYDVKM. Trimming pared 3 bases from V and 9 bases from J, leaving 12 bases between.

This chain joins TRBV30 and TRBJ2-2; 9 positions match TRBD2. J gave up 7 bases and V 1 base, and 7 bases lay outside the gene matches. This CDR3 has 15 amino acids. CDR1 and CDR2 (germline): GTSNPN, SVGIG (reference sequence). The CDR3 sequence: CAWSGVAGAIGELFF. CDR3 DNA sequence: TGTGCCTGGAGTGGAGTAGCGGGAGCAATCGGGGAGCTGTTTTTT.

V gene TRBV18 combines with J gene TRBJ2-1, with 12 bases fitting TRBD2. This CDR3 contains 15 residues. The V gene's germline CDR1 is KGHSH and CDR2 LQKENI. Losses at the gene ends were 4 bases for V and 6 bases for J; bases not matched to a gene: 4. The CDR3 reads CASSLTSGSGNEQFF. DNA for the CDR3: TGTGCCAGCTCACTGACTAGCGGGAGTGGCAATGAGCAGTTCTTC.

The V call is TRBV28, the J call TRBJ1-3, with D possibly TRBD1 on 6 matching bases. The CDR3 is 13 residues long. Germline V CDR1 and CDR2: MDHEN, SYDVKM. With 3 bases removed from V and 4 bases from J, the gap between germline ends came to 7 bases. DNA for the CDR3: TGTGCCAGCAGTTTTCAGGGGGGAAACACCATATATTTT. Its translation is CASSFQGGNTIYF.

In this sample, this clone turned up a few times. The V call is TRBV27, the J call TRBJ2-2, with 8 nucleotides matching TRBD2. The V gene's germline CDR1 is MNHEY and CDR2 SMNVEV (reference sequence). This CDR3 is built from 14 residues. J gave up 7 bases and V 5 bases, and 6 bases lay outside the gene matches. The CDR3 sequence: CASSLSGGVGELFF. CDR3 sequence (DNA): TGTGCCAGCAGTCTCAGCGGGGGAGTCGGGGAGCTGTTTTTT.